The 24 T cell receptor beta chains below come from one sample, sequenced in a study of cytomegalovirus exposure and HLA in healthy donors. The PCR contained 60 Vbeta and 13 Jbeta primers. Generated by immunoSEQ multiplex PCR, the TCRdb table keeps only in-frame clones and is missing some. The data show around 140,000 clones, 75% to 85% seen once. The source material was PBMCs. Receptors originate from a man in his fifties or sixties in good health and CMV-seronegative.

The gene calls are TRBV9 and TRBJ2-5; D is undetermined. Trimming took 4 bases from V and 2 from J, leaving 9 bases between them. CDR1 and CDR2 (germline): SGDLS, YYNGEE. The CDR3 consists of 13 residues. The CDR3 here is CASSYGSQETQYF. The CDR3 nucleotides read TGTGCCAGCAGCTACGGGTCTCAAGAGACCCAGTACTTC.

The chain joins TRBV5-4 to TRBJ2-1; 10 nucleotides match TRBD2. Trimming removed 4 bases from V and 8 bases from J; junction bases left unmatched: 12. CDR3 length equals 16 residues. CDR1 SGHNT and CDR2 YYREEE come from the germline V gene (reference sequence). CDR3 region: CASSGLGERGGYEQFF. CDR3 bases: TGTGCCAGCAGCGGGCTCGGGGAGCGGGGGGGCTATGAGCAGTTCTTC.

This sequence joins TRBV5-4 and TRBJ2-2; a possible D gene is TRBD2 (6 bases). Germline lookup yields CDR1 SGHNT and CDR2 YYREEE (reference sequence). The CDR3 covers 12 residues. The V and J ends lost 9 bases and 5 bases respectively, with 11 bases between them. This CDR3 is CATTSWTGELFF. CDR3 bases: TGTGCCACTACTAGCTGGACCGGGGAGCTGTTTTTT.

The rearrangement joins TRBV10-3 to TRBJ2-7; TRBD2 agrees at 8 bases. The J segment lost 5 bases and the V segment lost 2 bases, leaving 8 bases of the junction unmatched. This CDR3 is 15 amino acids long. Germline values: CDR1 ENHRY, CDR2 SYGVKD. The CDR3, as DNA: TGTGCCATCAGTGAGCCCGGGACTAGTATGGACGAGCAGTACTTC. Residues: CAISEPGTSMDEQYF.

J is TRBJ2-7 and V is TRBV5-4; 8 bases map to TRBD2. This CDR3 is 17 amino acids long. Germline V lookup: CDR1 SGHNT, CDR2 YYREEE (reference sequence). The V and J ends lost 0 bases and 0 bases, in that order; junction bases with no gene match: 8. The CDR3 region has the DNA TGTGCCAGCAGCTTGGCCCCTCTAGCGGGTATCTCCTACGAGCAGTACTTC. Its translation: CASSLAPLAGISYEQYF.

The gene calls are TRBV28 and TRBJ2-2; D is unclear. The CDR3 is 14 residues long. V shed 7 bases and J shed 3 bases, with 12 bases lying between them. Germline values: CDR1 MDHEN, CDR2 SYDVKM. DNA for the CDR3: TGTGCCAGCATGCCCCCTGGGCACACCGGGGAGCTGTTTTTT. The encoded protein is CASMPPGHTGELFF. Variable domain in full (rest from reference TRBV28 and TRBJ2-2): DVKVTQSSRYLVKRTGEKVFLECVQDMDHENMFWYRQDPGLGLRLIYFSYDVKMKEKGDIPEGYSVSREKKERFSLILESASTNQTSMYLCASMPPGHTGELFFGEGSRLTVL.

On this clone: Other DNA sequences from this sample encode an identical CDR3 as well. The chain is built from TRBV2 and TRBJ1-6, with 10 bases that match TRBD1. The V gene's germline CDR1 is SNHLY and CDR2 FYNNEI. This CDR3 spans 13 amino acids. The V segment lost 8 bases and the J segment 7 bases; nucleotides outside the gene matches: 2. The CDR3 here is CASSGQGNSPLHF. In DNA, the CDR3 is TGTGCCAGCTCGGGACAGGGGAATTCACCCCTCCACTTT.

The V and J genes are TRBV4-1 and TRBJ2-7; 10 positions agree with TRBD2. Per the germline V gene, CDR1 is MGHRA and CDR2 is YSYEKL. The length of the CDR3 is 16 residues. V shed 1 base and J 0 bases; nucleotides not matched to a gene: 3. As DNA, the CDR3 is TGCGCCAGCAGCCAAGTAGCGGGGGGCCTCTCCTACGAGCAGTACTTC. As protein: CASSQVAGGLSYEQYF.

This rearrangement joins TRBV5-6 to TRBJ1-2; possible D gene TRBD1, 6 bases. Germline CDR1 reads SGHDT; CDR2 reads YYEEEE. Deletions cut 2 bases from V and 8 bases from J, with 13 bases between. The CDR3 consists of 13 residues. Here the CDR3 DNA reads TGTGCCAGCAGCTTTACCGGGACAATGGGCTACACCTTC. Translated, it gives CASSFTGTMGYTF.

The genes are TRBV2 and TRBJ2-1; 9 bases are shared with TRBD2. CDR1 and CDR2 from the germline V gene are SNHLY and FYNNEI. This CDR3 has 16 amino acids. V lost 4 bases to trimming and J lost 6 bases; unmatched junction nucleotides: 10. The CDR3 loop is CASSVGGTTSGNEQFF. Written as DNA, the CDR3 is TGTGCCAGCAGTGTTGGGGGGACGACTAGCGGCAATGAGCAGTTCTTC.

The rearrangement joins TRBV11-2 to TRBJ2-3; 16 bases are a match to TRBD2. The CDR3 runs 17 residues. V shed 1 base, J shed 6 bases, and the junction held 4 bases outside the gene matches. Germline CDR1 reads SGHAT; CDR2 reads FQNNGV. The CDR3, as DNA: TGTGCCAGCAGCTTAGCGGGACTAGCGGGGGGGACGGATACGCAGTATTTT. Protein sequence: CASSLAGLAGGTDTQYF.

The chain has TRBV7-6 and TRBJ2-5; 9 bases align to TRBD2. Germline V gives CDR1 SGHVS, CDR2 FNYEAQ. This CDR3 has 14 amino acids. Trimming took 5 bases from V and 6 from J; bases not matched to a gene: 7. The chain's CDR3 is CASSLSGSMKTQYF. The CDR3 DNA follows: TGTGCCAGCAGCCTTAGCGGGAGTATGAAGACCCAGTACTTC.

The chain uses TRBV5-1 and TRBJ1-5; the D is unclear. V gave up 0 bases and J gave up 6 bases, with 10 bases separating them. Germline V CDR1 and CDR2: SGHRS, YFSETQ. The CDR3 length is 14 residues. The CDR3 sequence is CASSLAAGGQPQHF. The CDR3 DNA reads TGCGCCAGCAGCTTGGCGGCAGGAGGTCAGCCCCAGCATTTT.

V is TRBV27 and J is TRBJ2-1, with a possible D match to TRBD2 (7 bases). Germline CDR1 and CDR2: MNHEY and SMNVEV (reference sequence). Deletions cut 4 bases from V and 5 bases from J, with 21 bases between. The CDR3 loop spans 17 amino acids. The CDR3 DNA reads TGTGCCAGCAGTTCCTCCGCAGGGGCGGGGGTTGACAATGAGCAGTTCTTC. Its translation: CASSSSAGAGVDNEQFF.

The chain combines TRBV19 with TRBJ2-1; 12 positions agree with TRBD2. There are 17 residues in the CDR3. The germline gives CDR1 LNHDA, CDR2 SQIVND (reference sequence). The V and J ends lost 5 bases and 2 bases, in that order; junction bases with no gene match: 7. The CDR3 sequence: CASSGRTSGITYNEQFF. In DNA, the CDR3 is TGTGCCAGTAGTGGGAGGACTAGCGGGATCACCTACAATGAGCAGTTCTTC.

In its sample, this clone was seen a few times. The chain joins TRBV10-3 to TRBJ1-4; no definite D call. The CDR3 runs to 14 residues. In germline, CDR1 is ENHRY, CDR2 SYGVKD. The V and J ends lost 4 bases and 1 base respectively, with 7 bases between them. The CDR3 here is CAISGEGTNEKLFF. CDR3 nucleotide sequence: TGTGCCATCAGTGGTGAGGGAACTAATGAAAAACTGTTTTTT.

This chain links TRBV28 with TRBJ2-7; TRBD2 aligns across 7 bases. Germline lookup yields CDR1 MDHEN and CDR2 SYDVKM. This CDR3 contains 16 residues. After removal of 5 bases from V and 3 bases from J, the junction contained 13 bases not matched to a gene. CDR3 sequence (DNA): TGTGCCAGCAGTCAAGTGGTGAGCGGGGTGAACTACGAGCAGTACTTC. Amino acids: CASSQVVSGVNYEQYF. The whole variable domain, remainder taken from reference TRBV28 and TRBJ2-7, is DVKVTQSSRYLVKRTGEKVFLECVQDMDHENMFWYRQDPGLGLRLIYFSYDVKMKEKGDIPEGYSVSREKKERFSLILESASTNQTSMYLCASSQVVSGVNYEQYFGPGTRLTVT.

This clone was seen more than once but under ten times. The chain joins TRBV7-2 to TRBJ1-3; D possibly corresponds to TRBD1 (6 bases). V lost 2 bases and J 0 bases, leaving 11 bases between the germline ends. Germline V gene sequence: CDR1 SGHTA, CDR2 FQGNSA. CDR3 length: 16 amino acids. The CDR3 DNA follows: TGTGCCAGCAGCTTAAGTTTCAGGGGCTCTGGAAACACCATATATTTT. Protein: CASSLSFRGSGNTIYF.

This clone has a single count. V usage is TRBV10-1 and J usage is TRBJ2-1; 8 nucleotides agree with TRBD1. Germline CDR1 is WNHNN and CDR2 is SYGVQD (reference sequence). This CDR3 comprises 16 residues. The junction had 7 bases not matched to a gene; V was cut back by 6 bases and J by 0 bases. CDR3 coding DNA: TGCGCCAGCAGCGACAGGGGCCTTTTCTCCTACAATGAGCAGTTCTTC. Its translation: CASSDRGLFSYNEQFF.

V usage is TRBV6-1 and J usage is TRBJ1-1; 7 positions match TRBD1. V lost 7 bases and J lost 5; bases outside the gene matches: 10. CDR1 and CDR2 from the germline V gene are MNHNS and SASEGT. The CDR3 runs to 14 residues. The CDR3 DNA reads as TGTGCCAGCACCCTGACAGGGTCAGGGACTGAAGCTTTCTTT. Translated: CASTLTGSGTEAFF.

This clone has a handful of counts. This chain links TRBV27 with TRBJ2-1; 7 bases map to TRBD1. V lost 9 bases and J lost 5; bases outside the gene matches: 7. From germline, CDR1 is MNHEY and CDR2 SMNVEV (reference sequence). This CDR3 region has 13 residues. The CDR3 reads CASYRQGNNEQFF. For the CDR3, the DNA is TGTGCCAGTTATCGACAGGGAAACAATGAGCAGTTCTTC.

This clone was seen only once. CDR3: CASSVGSQGAGTDTQYF. The CDR3 bases are TGTGCCAGCAGCGTAGGATCACAGGGGGCAGGGACAGATACGCAGTATTTT. The chain has TRBV9 and TRBJ2-3; 9 nucleotides align to TRBD1. Germline V gene lookup returns CDR1 SGDLS and CDR2 YYNGEE. This CDR3 contains 17 residues. The junction had 8 bases not matched to a gene; V was cut back by 0 bases and J by 3 bases.

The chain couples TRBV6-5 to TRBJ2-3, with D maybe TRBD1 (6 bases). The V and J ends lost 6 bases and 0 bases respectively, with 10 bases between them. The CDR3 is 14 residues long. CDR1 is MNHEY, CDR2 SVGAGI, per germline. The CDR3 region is CASRGGFSTDTQYF. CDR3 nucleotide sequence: TGTGCCAGCAGAGGGGGTTTTAGCACAGATACGCAGTATTTT.

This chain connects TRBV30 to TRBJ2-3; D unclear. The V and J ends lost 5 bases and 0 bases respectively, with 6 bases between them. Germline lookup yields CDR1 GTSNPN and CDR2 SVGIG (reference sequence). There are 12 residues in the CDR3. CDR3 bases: TGTGCCTGGCAAGCTAGCACAGATACGCAGTATTTT. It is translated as CAWQASTDTQYF.